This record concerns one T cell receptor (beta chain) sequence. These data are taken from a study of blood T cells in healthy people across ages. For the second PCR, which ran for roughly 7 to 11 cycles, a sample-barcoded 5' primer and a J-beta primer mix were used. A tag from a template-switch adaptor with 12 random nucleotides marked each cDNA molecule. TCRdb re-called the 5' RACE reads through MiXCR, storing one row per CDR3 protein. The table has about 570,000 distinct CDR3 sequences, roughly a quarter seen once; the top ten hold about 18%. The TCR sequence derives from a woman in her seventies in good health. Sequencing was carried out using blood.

The CDR3: CSVGKGGSLWDEQFF. The CDR3 bases are TGCAGCGTAGGTAAAGGGGGGTCGCTTTGGGATGAGCAGTTCTTC. This chain uses TRBV29-1 with TRBJ2-5; D tentatively fits TRBD1 or TRBD2 (6 bases each). The last part of the DNA fits TRBJ2-1 better; the J call may be wrong. CDR3 length equals 15 residues. Germline assignment: CDR1 SQVTM and CDR2 ANQGSEA.